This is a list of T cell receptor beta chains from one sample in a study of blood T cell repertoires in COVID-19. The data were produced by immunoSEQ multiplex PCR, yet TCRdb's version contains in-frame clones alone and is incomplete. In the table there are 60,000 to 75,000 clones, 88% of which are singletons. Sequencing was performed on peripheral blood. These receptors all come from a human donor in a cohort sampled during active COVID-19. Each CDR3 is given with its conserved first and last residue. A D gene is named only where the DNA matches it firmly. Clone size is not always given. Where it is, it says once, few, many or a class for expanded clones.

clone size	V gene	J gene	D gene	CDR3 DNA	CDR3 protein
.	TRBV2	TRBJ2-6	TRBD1	TGTGCCAGCAGGGACAGGGCGGGAGGGGCCAACGTCCTGACTTTC	CASRDRAGGANVLTF
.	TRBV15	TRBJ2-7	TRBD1	TGTGCCACCAGCAGAGGAGGACAGGGAGGTAATGGGAAGCCGGGCTTC	CATSRGGQGGNGKPGF
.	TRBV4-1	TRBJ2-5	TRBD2	TGCGCCAGCAGCCCGGGGGGGGTTGCTCCCCAAGAGACCCAGTACTTC	CASSPGGVAPQETQYF
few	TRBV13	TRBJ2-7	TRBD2	TGTGCCAGCAGCTTCCGAACCTCTATTACTAGCGGAGACACCTACGAGCAGTACTTC	CASSFRTSITSGDTYEQYF
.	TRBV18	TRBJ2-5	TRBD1	TGTGCCAGCTCACCTGACAGGGATCCTCAAGAGACCCAGTACTTC	CASSPDRDPQETQYF
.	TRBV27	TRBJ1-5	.	TGTGCCAGCAGTCCCGGACAGCCTCACAATCAGCCCCAGCATTTT	CASSPGQPHNQPQHF
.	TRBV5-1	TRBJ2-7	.	TGCGCCAGCAGTCAGGACACCTCCTACGAGCAGTACTTC	CASSQDTSYEQYF
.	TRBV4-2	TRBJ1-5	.	TGTGCCAGCAGCTCGATCCGGGGACAAAGCAATCAGCCCCAGCATTTT	CASSSIRGQSNQPQHF
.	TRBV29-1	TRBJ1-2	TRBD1	TGCAGCGTCGTGACAGGGCCGGATGGCTACACCTTC	CSVVTGPDGYTF
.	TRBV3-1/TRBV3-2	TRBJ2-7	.	TGTGCCAGCAGCCAGGGACTGAACTACGAGCAGTACTTC	CASSQGLNYEQYF
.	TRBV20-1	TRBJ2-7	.	TGCAGTGGGGCAGGGGACAACGAGCAGTACTTC	CSGAGDNEQYF
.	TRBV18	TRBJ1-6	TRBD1	TGTGCCAGCTCACCGATCGAACTCCAGGGGGCTCATTCACCCCTCCACTTT	CASSPIELQGAHSPLHF
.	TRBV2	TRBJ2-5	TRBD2	TGTGCCAGAACGGGGACTAGCCAAGAGACCCAGTACTTC	CARTGTSQETQYF
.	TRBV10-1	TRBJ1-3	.	TGCGCCAGCAGTGAGTCGAGGACAGAAGATTCTGGAAACACCATATATTTT	CASSESRTEDSGNTIYF
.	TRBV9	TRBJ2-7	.	TGTGCCAGCAGCGTGGCGGGACAGAACTTCTACGAGCAGTACTTC	CASSVAGQNFYEQYF
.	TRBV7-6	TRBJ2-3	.	TGTGCCAGCAGCCCGCAGGCGGGGCGCACAGATACGCAGTATTTT	CASSPQAGRTDTQYF
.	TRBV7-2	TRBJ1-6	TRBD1	TGTGCCAGCAGCTTAGCGACAGGGAATAATTCACCCCTCCACTTT	CASSLATGNNSPLHF
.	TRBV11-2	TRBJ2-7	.	TGTGCCAGCAGCTCGAAGCGGACTACGCTCACTTTATTCTCCTACGAGCAGTACTTC	CASSSKRTTLTLFSYEQYF
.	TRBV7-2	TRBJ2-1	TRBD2	TGTGCCAGCAGCCTTTCATGGGGGGGTCACAATGAGCAGTTCTTC	CASSLSWGGHNEQFF
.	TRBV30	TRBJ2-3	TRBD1	TGTGCCTGGAGTGTAGAGCGGACAGGGGATACGCAGTATTTT	CAWSVERTGDTQYF
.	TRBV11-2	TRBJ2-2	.	TGTGCCAGCGCCAAAGGGCTAGCGTCCGGGGAGCTGTTTTTT	CASAKGLASGELFF
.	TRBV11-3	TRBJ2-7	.	TGTGCCAGCAGCACCGGGACTCGCAGCGAGCAGTACTTC	CASSTGTRSEQYF
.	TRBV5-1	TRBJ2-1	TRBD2	TGCGCCAGCAGCTTAGGGACTAGCGGCAATGAGCAGTTCTTC	CASSLGTSGNEQFF
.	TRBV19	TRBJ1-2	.	TGTGCCAGTAGCCCAGCGCCCAGGGAAGGCTACACCTTC	CASSPAPREGYTF
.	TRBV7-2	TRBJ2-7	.	TGTGCCAGCAGCTTAAAACAGGGCTCCTCTTACGAGCAGTACTTC	CASSLKQGSSYEQYF
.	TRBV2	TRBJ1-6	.	TGTGCCAGCAGTGAAGGCGCTGGTAATTCACCCCTCCACTTT	CASSEGAGNSPLHF
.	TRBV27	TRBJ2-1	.	TGTGCCAGCAGTTCCCCGGCCGAGGGCAATGAGCAGTTCTTC	CASSSPAEGNEQFF
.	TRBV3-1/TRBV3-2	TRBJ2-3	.	TGTGCCAGCAGCCCGGGACACCATACGCAGTATTTT	CASSPGHHTQYF
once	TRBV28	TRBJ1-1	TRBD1	TGTGCCAGCAGCCCCCGACAGGGGACGGCCACTGAAGCTTTCTTT	CASSPRQGTATEAFF
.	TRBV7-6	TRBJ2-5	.	TGTGCCAGCAATCCAACATCCCAGCAGGTCCAAGAGACCCAGTACTTC	CASNPTSQQVQETQYF
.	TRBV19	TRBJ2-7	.	TGTGCCAGTAGCAGGGACTACGAGCAGTACTTC	CASSRDYEQYF
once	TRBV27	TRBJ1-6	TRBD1	TGTGCCAGCAGTGGGACAGGGAGGAATTCACCCCTCCACTTT	CASSGTGRNSPLHF
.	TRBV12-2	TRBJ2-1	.	TGTGCAAGTCGCCCCGATAGGCCCAGGGGGTGTGTTTACAATGAGCAGTTCTTC	CASRPDRPRGCVYNEQFF
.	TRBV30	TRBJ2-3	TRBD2	TGTGCCTGGGGGTCGCTAGCGGGGGGCTCAGATACGCAGTATTTT	CAWGSLAGGSDTQYF
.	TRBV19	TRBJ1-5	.	TGTGCCAGTAGTAACGGGGGGAATCAGCCCCAGCATTTT	CASSNGGNQPQHF